These 22 T cell receptor beta chains originate from one sample sequenced in a study of a mutant IDH1 vaccine in newly diagnosed glioma. These TCRs are of unknown antigen specificity. The time point was: week 47, end of study. A 20-mer mutant IDH1 peptide at 300 ug was injected subcutaneously with topical imiquimod. Measured with immunoSEQ multiplex PCR; TCRdb has only the in-frame clones, and not every one. The repertoire holds 30,000 to 35,000 clones, with around nine tenths as singletons. The input for sequencing was PBMCs, taken from a glioma patient whose treatment included an IDH1 peptide vaccine. The receptors stem from a woman aged 25 to 39 with glioma.

This sequence joins TRBV11-2 and TRBJ2-7; the D is unclear. V lost 8 bases to trimming and J lost 2 bases, with 13 bases between them. The CDR3 totals 13 residues. Germline values: CDR1 SGHAT, CDR2 FQNNGV. CDR3 protein: CASERLGTYEQYF. In nucleotides, the CDR3 is TGTGCCAGCGAAAGGTTGGGGACCTACGAGCAGTACTTC.

The chain couples TRBV7-2 to TRBJ1-3, with 10 positions matching TRBD1. CDR1 is SGHTA, CDR2 FQGNSA, per germline. The CDR3 spans 14 residues. The V segment lost 2 bases and the J segment 11 bases; nucleotides outside the gene matches: 6. The CDR3 nucleotides are TGTGCCAGCAGCTTATATGACAGGGGGCAATCCATATATTTT. Translated, it gives CASSLYDRGQSIYF.

The gene calls are TRBV2 and TRBJ1-4; TRBD1 is a possible D gene (5 bases). The CDR3 totals 14 residues. Germline CDR1 is SNHLY and CDR2 is FYNNEI. Deletions cut 2 bases from V and 12 bases from J, with 16 bases between. The CDR3 DNA is TGTGCCAGCAGTGAAATCGGGGCGGGACCGGAACTGTTTTTT. Residues: CASSEIGAGPELFF.

The J gene is TRBJ1-6, the V gene TRBV9; D possibly corresponds to TRBD1 (5 bases). Trimming cost V 2 bases and J 7 bases, with 13 bases left between them. This CDR3 is 15 amino acids long. Germline values: CDR1 SGDLS, CDR2 YYNGEE. Here the CDR3 DNA reads TGTGCCAGCAGCGTTGAGGGGCAGGTAAATTCACCCCTCCACTTT. Residues: CASSVEGQVNSPLHF. The complete variable domain, with remaining parts taken from reference TRBV9 and TRBJ1-6, reads DSGVTQTPKHLITATGQRVTLRCSPRSGDLSVYWYQQSLDQGLQFLIQYYNGEERAKGNILERFSAQQFPDLHSELNLSSLELGDSALYFCASSVEGQVNSPLHFGNGTRLTVT.

The genes are TRBV10-3 and TRBJ2-3, with D possibly matching TRBD2 (6 bases). Germline CDR1 is ENHRY and CDR2 is SYGVKD. The V gene lost 6 bases and the J gene lost 0 bases, with 13 bases spanning the gap. This CDR3 spans 15 amino acids. CDR3 sequence (DNA): TGTGCCATCAGGGAAGCGGGTGCTAGCACAGATACGCAGTATTTT. It is translated as CAIREAGASTDTQYF.

The rearrangement links TRBV5-1 to TRBJ1-1; TRBD1 agrees at 8 bases. Trimming cost V 3 bases and J 0 bases; bases outside gene matches: 4. The CDR3 loop spans 15 amino acids. Germline CDR1 and CDR2: SGHRS and YFSETQ. The CDR3 loop reads CASSSGTGMNTEAFF. CDR3 DNA: TGCGCCAGCAGCTCCGGGACAGGAATGAACACTGAAGCTTTCTTT. The variable domain in full, with the rest retrieved from reference TRBV5-1 and TRBJ1-1, is KAGVTQTPRYLIKTRGQQVTLSCSPISGHRSVSWYQQTPGQGLQFLFEYFSETQRNKGNFPGRFSGRQFSNSRSEMNVSTLELGDSALYLCASSSGTGMNTEAFFGQGTRLTVV.

The V call is TRBV10-2, the J call TRBJ1-6; the match to TRBD1 covers 8 bases. This CDR3 is 15 amino acids long. CDR1 is WSHSY, CDR2 SAAADI, per germline. The V gene end was trimmed by 7 bases and the J gene end by 0 bases; junction bases not matched to a gene: 2. The CDR3 bases are TGCGCCAGCACGGACAGGGTCTCCTATAATTCACCCCTCCACTTT. It specifies CASTDRVSYNSPLHF.

The chain uses TRBV5-4 and TRBJ2-1; no definite D call. Between the trimmed V and J ends, which lost 4 bases and 4 bases, there was a span of 9 bases. CDR1 is SGHNT and CDR2 is YYREEE in the germline V gene (reference sequence). CDR3 length: 13 amino acids. The CDR3 bases are TGTGCCAGCAGCCAACGGTTGTACAATGAGCAGTTCTTC. This translates into CASSQRLYNEQFF. The full variable domain, rest sourced from reference TRBV5-4 and TRBJ2-1, is ETGVTQSPTHLIKTRGQQVTLRCSSQSGHNTVSWYQQALGQGPQFIFQYYREEENGRGNFPPRFSGLQFPNYSSELNVNALELDDSALYLCASSQRLYNEQFFGPGTRLTVL.

The chain is built from TRBV13 and TRBJ1-1; 10 nucleotides agree with TRBD1. Per the germline V gene, CDR1 is PRHDT and CDR2 is FYEKMQ (reference sequence). This CDR3 has 17 residues. J was trimmed by 1 base and V by 6 bases; bases with no gene match: 11. As DNA, the CDR3 is TGTGCCAGCAGAGTTCGGGGGGGACAGGGGCGGAACACTGAAGCTTTCTTT. Protein: CASRVRGGQGRNTEAFF.

The chain has TRBV6-6 and TRBJ2-5; the D call may be TRBD1 or TRBD2 (7 bases each). The CDR3 runs 13 residues. CDR1 is MNHNY and CDR2 is SVGAGI in the germline V gene (reference sequence). V lost 5 bases to trimming and J lost 5 bases, with 12 bases between them. In DNA form, the CDR3 reads TGTGCCAGCAGTCCTCAGGGGGGGGAGACCCAGTACTTC. Its protein product is CASSPQGGETQYF.

The chain couples TRBV5-1 to TRBJ2-3; 11 bases match TRBD2. J was trimmed by 5 bases and V by 4 bases; bases with no gene match: 6. Germline V gene data show CDR1 as SGHRS and CDR2 as YFSETQ. This CDR3 comprises 15 residues. As DNA, the CDR3 is TGCGCCAGCAGCCCCCCCGGGACTAGCGGAGATACGCAGTATTTT. It yields the protein CASSPPGTSGDTQYF.

The chain has TRBV6-5 and TRBJ1-5; D unresolved. This CDR3 comprises 10 residues. Germline loops: CDR1 MNHEY, CDR2 SVGAGI. Trimming left V 8 bases short and J 9 bases short, with 8 bases between. CDR3 residues: CASGRGPQHF. For the CDR3, the DNA is TGTGCCAGCGGCCGAGGGCCCCAGCATTTT.

The V gene is TRBV29-1, the J gene TRBJ2-4; the match to TRBD1 covers 9 bases. The germline V gene encodes CDR1 SQVTM and CDR2 ANQGSEA. With 3 bases clipped from V and 3 bases from J, the junction kept 0 bases outside the gene matches. This CDR3 has 13 amino acids. CDR3 region: CSVEGQGKNIQYF. CDR3 sequence (DNA): TGCAGCGTTGAGGGACAGGGCAAAAACATTCAGTACTTC.

The CDR3, as DNA: TGTGCCATCAGTGAGTCGAGCGGGGGGACAGATACGCAGTATTTT. Residues: CAISESSGGTDTQYF. The rearrangement links TRBV10-3 to TRBJ2-3, with 9 bases matching TRBD2. Germline-derived CDR1 and CDR2 are ENHRY and SYGVKD. The trim removed 0 bases at V and 3 bases at J, leaving 1 base unmatched. The CDR3 is 15 amino acids.

The DNA for the CDR3 is TGTGCCAGTAGAGGAGGGGGGTTGGCCGGCCGCCAGAGCTCCTACAATGAGCAGTTCTTC. This codes for CASRGGGLAGRQSSYNEQFF. This sequence joins TRBV19 and TRBJ2-1, with D perhaps being TRBD1 or TRBD2 (6 bases each). Deletions cut 6 bases from V and 0 bases from J, with 27 bases between. The CDR3 spans 20 residues. From germline, CDR1 is LNHDA and CDR2 SQIVND (reference sequence). The full variable domain, its missing parts supplied by reference TRBV19 and TRBJ2-1, is DGGITQSPKYLFRKEGQNVTLSCEQNLNHDAMYWYRQDPGQGLRLIYYSQIVNDFQKGDIAEGYSVSREKKESFPLTVTSAQKNPTAFYLCASRGGGLAGRQSSYNEQFFGPGTRLTVL.

This chain uses TRBV4-1 with TRBJ1-2; 7 bases map to TRBD1. This CDR3 spans 16 amino acids. Trimming removed 1 base from V and 10 bases from J; junction bases left unmatched: 15. Per germline, CDR1 MGHRA and CDR2 YSYEKL. CDR3 DNA sequence: TGCGCCAGCAGCCAAGCCCCCGGGACAGTTACCGAGGACTACACCTTC. Its translation: CASSQAPGTVTEDYTF.

The sample holds one count of this clone. The gene calls are TRBV7-9 and TRBJ1-1; 8 bases line up with TRBD1. There are 15 residues in the CDR3. Germline V gives CDR1 SEHNR, CDR2 FQNEAQ (reference sequence). Trimming took 3 bases from V and 5 from J; bases not matched to a gene: 8. The CDR3 spells CASSFRGQGWTEAFF. The CDR3 nucleotides are TGTGCCAGCAGCTTCCGAGGACAGGGATGGACTGAAGCTTTCTTT.

This clone was seen more than once but under ten times. The V gene is TRBV20-1, the J gene TRBJ1-1; D gene uncertain. The CDR3 totals 10 residues. The germline gives CDR1 DFQATT, CDR2 SNEGSKA (reference sequence). V was shortened by 3 bases and J by 3 bases, with 2 bases between the two germline ends. CDR3 protein: CSASDTEAFF. As DNA, the CDR3 is TGCAGTGCTAGCGACACTGAAGCTTTCTTT.

The chain is built from TRBV7-6 and TRBJ1-1, with 8 bases that match TRBD1. CDR1 is SGHVS and CDR2 is FNYEAQ in the germline V gene. Germline trimming cut 1 base from V and 7 bases from J; bases unmatched to any gene: 5. The CDR3 length is 14 residues. CDR3 sequence: CASSLGRTGFEAFF. DNA for the CDR3: TGTGCCAGCAGCTTAGGGCGGACAGGGTTTGAAGCTTTCTTT.

The chain joins TRBV14 to TRBJ1-1; D unresolved. CDR3 length equals 14 residues. Between the trimmed V and J ends, which lost 8 bases and 2 bases, there was a span of 15 bases. Germline CDR1 SGHDN, CDR2 FVKESK. CDR3 coding DNA: TGTGCCAGCTCCTCGTGCGGGCCTAACACTGAAGCTTTCTTT. This encodes CASSSCGPNTEAFF.

V usage is TRBV7-9 and J usage is TRBJ1-1; D uncertain. V was shortened by 0 bases and J by 4 bases, with 12 bases between the two germline ends. The CDR3 contains 15 residues. The germline gives CDR1 SEHNR, CDR2 FQNEAQ (reference sequence). In nucleotides, the CDR3 is TGTGCCAGCAGCTTAGCGGCGAACTTGGGCACTGAAGCTTTCTTT. Translating it yields CASSLAANLGTEAFF.

The chain joins TRBV7-2 to TRBJ1-1; D ambiguous. Deletions cut 3 bases from V and 5 bases from J, with 13 bases between. CDR1 is SGHTA and CDR2 is FQGNSA in the germline V gene. The CDR3 spans 14 residues. The CDR3 sequence is CASSFWQAWTEAFF. CDR3 nucleotide sequence: TGTGCCAGCAGCTTTTGGCAGGCGTGGACTGAAGCTTTCTTT.